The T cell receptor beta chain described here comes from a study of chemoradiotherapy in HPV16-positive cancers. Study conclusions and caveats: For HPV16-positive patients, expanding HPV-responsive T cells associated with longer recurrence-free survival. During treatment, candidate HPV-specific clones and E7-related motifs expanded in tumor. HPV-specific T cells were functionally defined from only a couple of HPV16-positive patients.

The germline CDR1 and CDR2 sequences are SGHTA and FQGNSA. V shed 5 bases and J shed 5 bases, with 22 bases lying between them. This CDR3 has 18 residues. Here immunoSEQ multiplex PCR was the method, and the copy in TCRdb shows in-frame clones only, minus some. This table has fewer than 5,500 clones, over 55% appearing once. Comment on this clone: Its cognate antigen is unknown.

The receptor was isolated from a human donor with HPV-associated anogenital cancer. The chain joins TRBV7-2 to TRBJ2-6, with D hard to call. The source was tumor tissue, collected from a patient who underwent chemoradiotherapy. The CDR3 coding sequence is TGTGCCAGCAGCCGATCCACGAGACGACAAAGTCGGGCCAACGTCCTGACTTTC. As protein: CASSRSTRRQSRANVLTF.